This T cell receptor beta chain comes out of a study of T-cell reconstitution after alpha-beta-depleted transplantation in children (dated by TCRdb to the mid-2010s). Study-level background: Using TCR repertoire profiling, the study followed T-cell immune reconstitution in a quantitative way in children after TCRalphabeta/CD19-depleted allogeneic hematopoietic cell transplantation.

Library preparation employed PCR. TCRdb shows the sequencer as Illumina HiSeq 2500. To normalize quantification of the TCRbeta repertoire, the TCR libraries were built with molecular barcoding that relied on unique molecular identifiers. TCRdb reprocessing: public reads trimmed at Q25 with fastp, clones called with MiXCR, in-frame beta chains kept. Each CDR3 protein appears once, grouped with its most common genes and DNA. This sample comprises 450,000 to 500,000 distinct CDR3 sequences, approximately 12% of them detected only once. The ten largest clones add up to less than 6.5% of the sample. The CDR3 goes from the cysteine to the phenylalanine over 17 residues. Only the CDR3 part of the read is kept: 51 bases, read in frame from the first base. The V and J ends are trimmed by 5 bases and 2 bases, leaving 20 bases between them. The germline V gene sets CDR1 to MDHEN and CDR2 to SYDVKM. Comment on this clonotype: Its binding antigen is unknown. No base quality values were provided; no much bigger clone lies one nucleotide off.

Sequenced material: PBMCs from the stem cell graft donor, taken from the stem cell graft. The chain is made from TRBV28 and TRBJ2-3; TRBD2 might be the D gene, on 6 matching bases. This TCR derives from a human donor who donated a stem cell graft to a child with combined immunodeficiency. The nucleotides read TGTGCCAGCAGTGGGGGAGGTTACGGGGCCACCACAGATACGCAGTATTTT. This gives the protein CASSGGGYGATTDTQYF.